This entry features one TCR beta chain sequence. The data belong to a study of PD-L1 blockade in urothelial cancer. As for the study in general: Specimens of blood held a median count of about 150,000 T cells.

Clones were sequenced by immunoSEQ multiplex PCR, and TCRdb holds only the in-frame ones, with some missing. There are 45,000 to 65,000 clones in the sample; 65% to 90% occur only once, and approximately 14% lies in the top ten. This CDR3 is built from 15 residues. CDR1 LNHDA and CDR2 SQIVND come from the germline V gene (reference sequence). V dropped 4 bases and J dropped 4; count of bases not matched to a gene: 7. Time point meaning: pretreatment peripheral blood. V gene TRBV19 combines with J gene TRBJ2-7; TRBD1 matches at 10 bases. This material consisted of PBMCs, taken around atezolizumab (anti-PD-L1) treatment. This TCR was recovered from a man aged 65-85 years with urothelial cancer. The CDR3 DNA follows: TGTGCCAGTAGTAGGGGGACAGGGGATTTTTACGAGCAGTACTTC. It specifies CASSRGTGDFYEQYF. The full variable domain, completed using reference TRBV19 and TRBJ2-7, is DGGITQSPKYLFRKEGQNVTLSCEQNLNHDAMYWYRQDPGQGLRLIYYSQIVNDFQKGDIAEGYSVSREKKESFPLTVTSAQKNPTAFYLCASSRGTGDFYEQYFGPGTRLTVT.